These 13 T cell receptor beta chains share one sample of origin, sequenced in a study of tumor and adjacent non-tumor tissue in lung cancer. A modified ARM-PCR protocol with three rounds of nested PCR amplified TCRbeta. Each CDR3 protein gets one entry after TCRdb re-called the multiplex PCR reads with MiXCR. The sample has roughly 81,000 distinct CDR3 sequences, around 70% seen once; the top ten hold roughly 13%. No cell sorting was done before RNA was extracted from the tissue. Sample: lung tumor tissue. The origin of the receptors is a woman aged 65 to 85 with non-small cell lung cancer.

As to this clonotype: The DNA is omitted, as the CDR3 cannot be located on it reliably, and the CDR3 follows TCRdb's listing. V is TRBV7-8 and J is TRBJ2-1; TRBD2, the D gene given by the table, was not confirmed from the DNA. The CDR3 sequence runs 16 residues, both termini included. Germline CDR1 and CDR2: SGHVS and FQNEAQ. The CDR3 region is CTTSFGSGRENNEQFF.

The chain is built from TRBV10-3 and TRBJ2-1; D unclear. The CDR3 extends over 16 amino acids. V shed 9 bases and J shed 4 bases, with 22 bases lying between them. In germline, CDR1 is ENHRY, CDR2 SYGVKD. The CDR3 here is CAITGIRSGGYNEQFF. The CDR3 nucleotides read TGTGCCATTACTGGGATCCGGTCTGGCGGATACAATGAGCAGTTCTTC.

This clonotype was found once. This is likely a read error, given that the CDR3 carries no conserved phenylalanine or tryptophan at its end. V and J are TRBV6-1 and TRBJ1-5; maybe TRBD1 (5 bases). There are 14 residues in the CDR3. Germline V gene data show CDR1 as MNHNS and CDR2 as SASEGT. In nucleotides, the CDR3 is TGTGCCGGCAGTGAGGGTTGGGGGTATCAGCCCCAGCATCTT. Translation gives CAGSEGWGYQPQHL.

The rearrangement uses TRBV10-3 and TRBJ1-5, with D tentatively TRBD1 (5 bases). The last part of the DNA fits TRBJ2-3 better; the J call may be wrong. Germline V gene data show CDR1 as ENHRY and CDR2 as SYGVKD. This CDR3 is 14 amino acids long. For the CDR3, the DNA is TGTGCCATCAGTGGGACAACTTTAAATCAGCCCCAGTATTTT. It translates to CAISGTTLNQPQYF.

The gene calls are TRBV28 and TRBJ2-4, with TRBD2 matching over 9 bases. V shed 6 bases and J 0 bases; nucleotides not matched to a gene: 6. The germline gives CDR1 MDHEN, CDR2 SYDVKM. The CDR3 is made up of 16 amino acids. The CDR3 reads CASRLAGDLAKNIQYF. DNA for the CDR3: TGTGCCAGCAGGTTAGCGGGAGATCTAGCCAAAAACATTCAGTACTTC. The full variable domain, completed using reference TRBV28 and TRBJ2-4, is DVKVTQSSRYLVKRTGEKVFLECVQDMDHENMFWYRQDPGLGLRLIYFSYDVKMKEKGDIPEGYSVSREKKERFSLILESASTNQTSMYLCASRLAGDLAKNIQYFGAGTRLSVL.

A note on this clonotype: This may stem from a read error, because a much larger clone lies one nucleotide away. The rearrangement uses TRBV28 and TRBJ2-7; no definite D call. The CDR3 spans 17 residues. CDR1 is MDHEN and CDR2 is SYDVKM in the germline V gene. Trimming cost V 6 bases and J 8 bases, with 29 bases left between them. CDR3 in amino acids: CASSHRGDIPVRHKQYF. CDR3 bases: TGTGCCAGCAGCCATCGTGGCGATATCCCCGTTCGCCACAAGCAGTACTTC.

The sample holds a few counts of this clonotype. A much larger clonotype is one base distant, so this may be a read error. The V and J genes are TRBV28 and TRBJ1-2; D uncertain. CDR3 length: 11 amino acids. Germline V gene sequence: CDR1 MDHEN, CDR2 SYDVKM. V was trimmed by 9 bases and J by 4 bases, leaving 9 bases between them. In nucleotides, the CDR3 is TGTGCCAGTCGATGCAGCTATGGCTACACCTTC. It encodes CASRCSYGYTF.

The gene calls are TRBV28 and TRBJ1-4, with D perhaps TRBD1 (6 bases). This CDR3 comprises 18 residues. Germline V gene lookup returns CDR1 MDHEN and CDR2 SYDVKM. The CDR3 sequence: CANSPNPGQIATNEKLFF. DNA for the CDR3: TGTGCTAACAGCCCCAATCCAGGACAGATCGCAACTAATGAAAAACTGTTTTTT.

This clonotype has only a few counts. This sequence may be a read error, since a much larger clone differs from it by one base. The chain couples TRBV6-5 to TRBJ2-3; D is perhaps TRBD1 (6 bases). The CDR3 is made up of 14 amino acids. Germline V CDR1 and CDR2: MNHEY, SVGAGI. CDR3 loop: CGSSRGGSTDTQYF. For the CDR3, the DNA is TGTGGCAGCAGTAGAGGGGGTAGCACAGATACGCAGTATTTT.

Note on this clonotype: A read error may account for a junction end that differs from germline. This chain joins TRBV6-5 and TRBJ2-5; TRBD2 aligns across 14 bases. The CDR3 covers 16 residues. CDR1 MNHEY and CDR2 SVGAGI come from the germline V gene. In nucleotides, the CDR3 is TGTGCCAGCAGCCATGGACTAGCGGGAGGTATGGAGACCCAGTGCTTC. It specifies CASSHGLAGGMETQCF.

V is TRBV29-1 and J is TRBJ2-2; 7 bases map to TRBD2. Germline V gives CDR1 SQVTM, CDR2 ANQGSEA. CDR3 length: 15 residues. The CDR3 DNA reads TGCGGCGCCCGGACTAGTGGGAGTGTCACCGGGGAGCTGTTTTTT. It specifies CGARTSGSVTGELFF.

This chain links TRBV6-5 with TRBJ2-1; 7 nucleotides agree with TRBD1. Germline assignment: CDR1 MNHEY and CDR2 SVGAGI. The CDR3 sequence is 22 residues long. With V trimmed by 0 bases and J by 7 bases, 27 bases remained unmatched. The CDR3 region is CASSYSRSKQGPDPRAENEQFF. The CDR3 DNA is TGTGCCAGCAGTTACTCCCGGTCCAAACAGGGGCCCGACCCGAGGGCAGAGAATGAGCAGTTCTTC.

Of note for this clonotype: Lacking the conserved final phenylalanine or tryptophan, this CDR3 likely reflects a read error. The V call is TRBV20-1, the J call TRBJ2-7; a possible D gene is TRBD2 (5 bases). Between the trimmed V and J ends, which lost 3 bases and 1 base, there was a span of 13 bases. The CDR3 runs 14 residues. In germline, CDR1 is DFQATT, CDR2 SNEGSKA (reference sequence). CDR3 DNA sequence: TGCAGTGCTAGTCTAGTGGGAGAATCCTACGAGCAGTACTCC. Translated, it gives CSASLVGESYEQYS.